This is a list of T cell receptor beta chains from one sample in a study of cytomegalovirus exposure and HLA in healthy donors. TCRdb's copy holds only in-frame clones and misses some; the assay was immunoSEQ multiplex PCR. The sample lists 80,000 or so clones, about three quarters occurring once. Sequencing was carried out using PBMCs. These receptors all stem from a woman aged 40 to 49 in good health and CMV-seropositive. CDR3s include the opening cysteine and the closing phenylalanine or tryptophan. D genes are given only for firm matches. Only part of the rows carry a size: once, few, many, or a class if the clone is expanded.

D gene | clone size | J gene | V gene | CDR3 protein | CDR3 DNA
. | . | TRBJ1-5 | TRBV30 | CAWSSGGQNQPQHF | TGTGCCTGGAGTAGTGGGGGACAAAATCAGCCCCAGCATTTT
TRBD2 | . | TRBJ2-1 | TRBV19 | CASSIAIQLAGSIWEQFF | TGTGCCAGTAGTATAGCTATCCAACTAGCGGGATCGATTTGGGAGCAGTTCTTC
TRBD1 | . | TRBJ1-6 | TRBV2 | CASLEQGLDNSPLHF | TGTGCCAGCTTAGAACAGGGGCTTGATAATTCACCCCTCCACTTT
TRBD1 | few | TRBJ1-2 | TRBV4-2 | CASSRGQGDYGYTF | TGTGCCAGCAGCCGTGGACAGGGGGACTATGGCTACACCTTC
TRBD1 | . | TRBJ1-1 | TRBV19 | CASSPLPGAGGTTEAFF | TGTGCCAGTAGTCCCCTCCCCGGGGCAGGGGGTACCACTGAAGCTTTCTTT
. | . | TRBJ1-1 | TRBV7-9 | CASTSVEGSFTEAFF | TGTGCCAGCACCTCGGTGGAGGGAAGTTTCACTGAAGCTTTCTTT
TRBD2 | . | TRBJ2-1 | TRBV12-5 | CASGLDRGFRTSGSYSYNEQFF | TGTGCTAGTGGTTTGGACAGGGGATTTAGGACTAGCGGGTCCTACTCCTACAATGAGCAGTTCTTC
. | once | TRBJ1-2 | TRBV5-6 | CASSTGINYGYTF | TGTGCCAGCAGCACGGGAATTAACTATGGCTACACCTTC
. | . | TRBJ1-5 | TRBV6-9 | CASSYYPQHF | TGTGCCAGCAGTTACTATCCCCAGCATTTT
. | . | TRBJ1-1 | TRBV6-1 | CASSEGTGSPTGRTEAFF | TGTGCCAGCAGTGAAGGAACGGGGAGCCCCACCGGCCGCACTGAAGCTTTCTTT
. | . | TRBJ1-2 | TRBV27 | CASSGPGESYPF | TGTGCCAGCAGTGGCCCCGGGGAGAGCTACCCCTTC
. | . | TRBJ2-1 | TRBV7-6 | CASSLEYGSYNEQFF | TGTGCCAGCAGCTTAGAGTACGGGTCCTACAATGAGCAGTTCTTC
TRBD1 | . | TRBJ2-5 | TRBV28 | CASSSGQNQETQYF | TGTGCCAGCAGCTCGGGACAGAACCAAGAGACCCAGTACTTC
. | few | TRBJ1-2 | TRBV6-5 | CAIGQSPTYGYTF | TGTGCCATAGGACAGTCACCAACCTATGGCTACACCTTC
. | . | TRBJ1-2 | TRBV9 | CASSPQAGGKSYGYTF | TGTGCCAGCAGCCCTCAGGCGGGCGGGAAATCCTATGGCTACACCTTC
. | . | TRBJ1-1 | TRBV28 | CASSLPFFATGGEAFF | TGTGCCAGCAGTTTACCGTTCTTCGCGACCGGGGGTGAAGCTTTCTTT
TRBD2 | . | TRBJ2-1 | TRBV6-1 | CASSEALGTSGHNEQFF | TGTGCCAGCAGTGAAGCACTCGGGACTAGCGGCCACAATGAGCAGTTCTTC
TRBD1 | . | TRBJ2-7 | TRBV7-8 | CASSLGDRTYEQYF | TGTGCCAGCAGCTTAGGGGACAGGACCTACGAGCAGTACTTC
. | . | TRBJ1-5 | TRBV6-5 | CASSYMGGGQPQHF | TGTGCCAGCAGTTACATGGGAGGAGGCCAGCCCCAGCATTTT
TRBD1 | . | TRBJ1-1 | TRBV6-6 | CASLNTGGRTEAFF | TGTGCCTCTCTGAATACAGGGGGCAGGACTGAAGCTTTCTTT
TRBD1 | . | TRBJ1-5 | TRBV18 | CASSGTDNQPQHF | TGTGCCAGCTCTGGGACAGATAATCAGCCCCAGCATTTT
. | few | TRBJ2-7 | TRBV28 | CASSLVSYEQYF | TGTGCCAGCAGTTTGGTCAGCTACGAGCAGTACTTC
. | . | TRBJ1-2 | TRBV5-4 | CASSLDQGNDGYTF | TGTGCCAGCAGCTTAGACCAGGGGAACGATGGCTACACCTTC
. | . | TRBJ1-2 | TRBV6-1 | CASREEEAIYGYTF | TGTGCCAGCAGGGAGGAGGAGGCTATCTATGGCTACACCTTC